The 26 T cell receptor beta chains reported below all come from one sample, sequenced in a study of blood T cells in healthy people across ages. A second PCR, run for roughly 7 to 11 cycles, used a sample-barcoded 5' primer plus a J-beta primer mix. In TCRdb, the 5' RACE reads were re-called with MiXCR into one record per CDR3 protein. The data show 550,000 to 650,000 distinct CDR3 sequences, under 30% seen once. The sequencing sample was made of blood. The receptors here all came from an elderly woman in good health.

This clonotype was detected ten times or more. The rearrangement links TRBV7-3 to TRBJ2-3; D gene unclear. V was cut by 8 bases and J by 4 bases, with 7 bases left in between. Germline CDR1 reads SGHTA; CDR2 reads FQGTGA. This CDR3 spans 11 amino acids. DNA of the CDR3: TGTGCCAGCGGAAACGCAGATACGCAGTATTTT. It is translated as CASGNADTQYF.

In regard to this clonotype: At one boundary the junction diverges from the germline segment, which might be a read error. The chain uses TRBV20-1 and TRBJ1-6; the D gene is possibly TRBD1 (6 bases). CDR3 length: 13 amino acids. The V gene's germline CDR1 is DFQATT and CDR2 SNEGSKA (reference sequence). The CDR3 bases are TGCAGTGCTCTCCAGGGGAGTAATCCACCCTTCCACTTT. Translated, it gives CSALQGSNPPFHF.

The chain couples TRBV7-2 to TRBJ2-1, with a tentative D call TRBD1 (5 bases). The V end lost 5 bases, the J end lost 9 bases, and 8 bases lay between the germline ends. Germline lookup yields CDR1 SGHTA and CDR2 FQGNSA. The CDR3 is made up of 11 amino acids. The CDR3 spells CASSHGAEQFF. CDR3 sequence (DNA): TGTGCCAGCAGCCATGGGGCTGAGCAGTTCTTC.

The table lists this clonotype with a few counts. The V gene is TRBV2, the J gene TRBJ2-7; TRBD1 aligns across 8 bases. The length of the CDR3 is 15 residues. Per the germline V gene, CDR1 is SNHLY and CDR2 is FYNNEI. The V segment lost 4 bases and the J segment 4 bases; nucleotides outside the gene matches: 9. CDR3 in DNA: TGTGCCAGCAGTGTTTCGGACAGGGCCCCGTACGAGCAGTACTTC. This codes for CASSVSDRAPYEQYF.

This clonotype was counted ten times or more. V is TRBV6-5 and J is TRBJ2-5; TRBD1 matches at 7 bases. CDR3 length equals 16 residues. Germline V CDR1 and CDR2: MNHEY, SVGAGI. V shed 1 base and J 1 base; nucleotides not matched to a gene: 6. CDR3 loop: CASSYYEGAAQETQYF. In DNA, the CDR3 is TGTGCCAGCAGTTACTACGAGGGGGCGGCCCAAGAGACCCAGTACTTC.

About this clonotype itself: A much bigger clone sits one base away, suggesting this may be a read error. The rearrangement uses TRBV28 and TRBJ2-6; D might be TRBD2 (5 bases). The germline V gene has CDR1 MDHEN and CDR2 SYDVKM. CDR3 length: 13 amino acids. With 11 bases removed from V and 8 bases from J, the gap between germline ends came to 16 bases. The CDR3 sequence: CAGSLRGTNVLTF. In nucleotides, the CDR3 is TGTGCCGGATCACTGCGAGGGACCAACGTCCTGACTTTC.

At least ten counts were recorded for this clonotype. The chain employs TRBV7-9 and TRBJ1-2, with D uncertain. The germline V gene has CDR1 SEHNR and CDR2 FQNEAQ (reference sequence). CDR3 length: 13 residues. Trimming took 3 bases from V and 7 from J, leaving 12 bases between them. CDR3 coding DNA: TGTGCCAGCAGCTTTGGGGAGTGGAGTGGCTACACCTTC. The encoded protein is CASSFGEWSGYTF.

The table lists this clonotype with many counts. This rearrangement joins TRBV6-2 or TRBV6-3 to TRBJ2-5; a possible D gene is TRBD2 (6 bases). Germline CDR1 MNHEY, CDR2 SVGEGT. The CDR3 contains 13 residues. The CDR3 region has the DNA TGTGCTACCGGACTACGAAGCTACAATGAGCAGTACTTC. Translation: CATGLRSYNEQYF.

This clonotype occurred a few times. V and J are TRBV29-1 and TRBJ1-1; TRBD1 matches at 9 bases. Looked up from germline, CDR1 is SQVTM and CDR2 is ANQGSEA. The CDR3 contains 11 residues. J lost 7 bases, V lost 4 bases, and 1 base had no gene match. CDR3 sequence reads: CSVGQGVEAFF. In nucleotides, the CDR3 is TGCAGCGTTGGACAGGGGGTTGAAGCTTTCTTT.

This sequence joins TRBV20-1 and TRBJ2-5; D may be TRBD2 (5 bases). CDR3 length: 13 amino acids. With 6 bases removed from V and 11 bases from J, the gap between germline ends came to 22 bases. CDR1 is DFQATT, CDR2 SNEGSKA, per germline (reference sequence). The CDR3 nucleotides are TGCAGTGCCCTAGAGGACGCTCCCTGGGAGCAGTACTTC. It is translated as CSALEDAPWEQYF.

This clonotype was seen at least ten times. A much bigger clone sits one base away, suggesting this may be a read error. The DNA for the CDR3 is TGTGCCAGCAGCTCTCGGGGGGGAAACAATGAGCAGTACTTC. Residues: CASSSRGGNNEQYF. The V call is TRBV7-3, the J call TRBJ2-5, with 8 bases aligning to TRBD2. The CDR3 runs 14 residues. The germline CDR1 and CDR2 sequences are SGHTA and FQGTGA. Germline trimming cut 4 bases from V and 11 bases from J; bases unmatched to any gene: 12.

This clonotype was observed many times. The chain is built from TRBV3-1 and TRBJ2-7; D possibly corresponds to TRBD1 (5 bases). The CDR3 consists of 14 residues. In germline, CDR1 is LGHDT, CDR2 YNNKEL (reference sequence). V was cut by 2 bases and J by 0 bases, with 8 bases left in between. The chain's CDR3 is CASSQRGRSYEQYF. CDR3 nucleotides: TGTGCCAGCAGCCAAAGGGGCCGCTCCTACGAGCAGTACTTC.

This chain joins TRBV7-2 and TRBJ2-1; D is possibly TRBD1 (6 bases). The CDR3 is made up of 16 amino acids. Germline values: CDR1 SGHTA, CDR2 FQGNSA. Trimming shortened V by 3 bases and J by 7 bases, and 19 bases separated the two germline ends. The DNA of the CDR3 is TGTGCCAGCAGCTTGTCAGGACTGCAGAGGGGGAATGAGCAGTTCTTC. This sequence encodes CASSLSGLQRGNEQFF. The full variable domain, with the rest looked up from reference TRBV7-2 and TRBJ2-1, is GAGVSQSPSNKVTEKGKDVELRCDPISGHTALYWYRQSLGQGLEFLIYFQGNSAPDKSGLPSDRFSAERTGGSVSTLTIQRTQQEDSAVYLCASSLSGLQRGNEQFFGPGTRLTVL.

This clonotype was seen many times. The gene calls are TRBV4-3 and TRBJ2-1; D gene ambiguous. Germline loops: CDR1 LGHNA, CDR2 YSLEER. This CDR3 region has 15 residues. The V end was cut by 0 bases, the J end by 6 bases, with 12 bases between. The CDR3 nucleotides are TGCGCCAGCAGCCAAGATCGAGGTCAGATCAATGAGCAGTTCTTC. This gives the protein CASSQDRGQINEQFF.

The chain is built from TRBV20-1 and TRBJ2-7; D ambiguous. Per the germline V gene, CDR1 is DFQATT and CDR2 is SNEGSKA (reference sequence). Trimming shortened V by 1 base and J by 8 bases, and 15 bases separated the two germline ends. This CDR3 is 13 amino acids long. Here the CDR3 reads CSARGGSRTQQYF. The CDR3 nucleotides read TGCAGTGCTAGAGGAGGTTCAAGAACCCAGCAGTACTTC.

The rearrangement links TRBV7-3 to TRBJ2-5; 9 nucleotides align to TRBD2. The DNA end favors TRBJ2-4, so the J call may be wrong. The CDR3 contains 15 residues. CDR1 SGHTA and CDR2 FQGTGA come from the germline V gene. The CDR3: CASSQSGGSKNIQYF. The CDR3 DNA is TGTGCCAGCAGCCAAAGCGGGGGGTCCAAAAACATTCAGTACTTC.

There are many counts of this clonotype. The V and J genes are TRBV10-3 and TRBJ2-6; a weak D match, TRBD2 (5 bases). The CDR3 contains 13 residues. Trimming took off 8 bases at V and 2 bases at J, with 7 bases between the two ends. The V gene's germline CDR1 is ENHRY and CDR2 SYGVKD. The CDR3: CAIRGTGANVLTF. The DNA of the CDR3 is TGTGCCATCCGGGGAACTGGGGCCAACGTCCTGACTTTC.

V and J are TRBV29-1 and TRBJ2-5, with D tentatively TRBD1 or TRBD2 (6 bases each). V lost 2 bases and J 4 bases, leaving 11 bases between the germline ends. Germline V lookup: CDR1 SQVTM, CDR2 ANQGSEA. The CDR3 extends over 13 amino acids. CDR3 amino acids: CSVEKQGGETQYF. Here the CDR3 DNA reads TGCAGCGTTGAAAAACAGGGAGGAGAGACCCAGTACTTC.

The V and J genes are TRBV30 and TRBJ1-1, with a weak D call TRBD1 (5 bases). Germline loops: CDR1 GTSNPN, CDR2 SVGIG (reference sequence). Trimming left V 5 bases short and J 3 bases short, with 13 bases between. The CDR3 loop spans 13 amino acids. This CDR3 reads CAWGRRGDTEAFF. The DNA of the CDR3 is TGTGCCTGGGGACGAAGGGGTGACACTGAAGCTTTCTTT.

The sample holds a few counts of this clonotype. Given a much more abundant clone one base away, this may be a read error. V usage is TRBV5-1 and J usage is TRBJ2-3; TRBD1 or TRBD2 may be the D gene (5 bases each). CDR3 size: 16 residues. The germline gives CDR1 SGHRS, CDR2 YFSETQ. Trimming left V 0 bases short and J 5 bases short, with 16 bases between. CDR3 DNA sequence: TGCGCCAGCAGCTTGGTCCAGCCCGGGGCGGGAGATACGCAGTATTTT. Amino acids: CASSLVQPGAGDTQYF.

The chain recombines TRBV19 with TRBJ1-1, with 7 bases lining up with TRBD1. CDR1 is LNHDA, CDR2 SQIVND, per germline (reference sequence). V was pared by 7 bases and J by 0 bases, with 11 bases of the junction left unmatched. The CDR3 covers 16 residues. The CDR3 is CASTTGGTVMNTEAFF. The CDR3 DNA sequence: TGTGCCAGTACCACTGGGGGGACAGTCATGAACACTGAAGCTTTCTTT.

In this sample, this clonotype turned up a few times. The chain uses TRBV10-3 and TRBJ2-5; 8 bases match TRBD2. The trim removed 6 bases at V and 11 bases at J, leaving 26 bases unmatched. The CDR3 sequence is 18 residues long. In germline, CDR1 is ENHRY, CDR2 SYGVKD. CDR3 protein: CAISPGLVRNLERGSQYF. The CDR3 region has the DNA TGTGCCATCAGCCCGGGACTAGTAAGAAACCTCGAAAGGGGTTCGCAGTACTTC.

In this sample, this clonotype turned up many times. The CDR3 here is CASSSRGSGANVLTF. The CDR3 DNA sequence: TGTGCCAGCAGCTCCAGGGGGAGCGGGGCCAACGTCCTGACTTTC. The genes are TRBV5-5 and TRBJ2-6; 7 bases align to TRBD1. The CDR3 runs to 15 residues. V was clipped by 3 bases and J by 4 bases; unmatched bases: 4. Germline CDR1 SGHKS, CDR2 YYEKEE (reference sequence).

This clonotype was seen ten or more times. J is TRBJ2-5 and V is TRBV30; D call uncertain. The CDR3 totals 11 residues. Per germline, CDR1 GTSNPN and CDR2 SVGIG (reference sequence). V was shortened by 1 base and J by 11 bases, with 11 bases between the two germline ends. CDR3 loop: CAWSEAFGQYF. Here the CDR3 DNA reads TGTGCCTGGAGTGAGGCTTTCGGGCAGTACTTC. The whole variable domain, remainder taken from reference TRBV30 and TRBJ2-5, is SQTIHQWPATLVQPVGSPLSLECTVEGTSNPNLYWYRQAAGRGLQLLFYSVGIGQISSEVPQNLSASRPQDRQFILSSKKLLLSDSGFYLCAWSEAFGQYFGPGTRLLVL.

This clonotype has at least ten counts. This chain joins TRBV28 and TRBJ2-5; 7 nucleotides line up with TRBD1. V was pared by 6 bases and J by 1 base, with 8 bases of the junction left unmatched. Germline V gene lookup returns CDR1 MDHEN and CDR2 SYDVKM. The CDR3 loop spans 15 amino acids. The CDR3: CASSSLAGGQETQYF. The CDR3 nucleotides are TGTGCCAGCAGCTCTCTGGCAGGGGGCCAAGAGACCCAGTACTTC.

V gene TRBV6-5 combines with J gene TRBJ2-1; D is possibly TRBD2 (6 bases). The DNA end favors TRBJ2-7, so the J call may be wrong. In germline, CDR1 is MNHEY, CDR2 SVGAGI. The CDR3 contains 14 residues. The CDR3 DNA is TGTGCCAGCAGCTGGCGGGGTACCTACAATGAGCAGTACTTC. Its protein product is CASSWRGTYNEQYF.